The rows below give T cell receptor beta chains drawn from one sample of a study of T cells after yellow fever vaccination. In TCRdb, the 5' RACE reads were re-called with MiXCR into one record per CDR3 protein. The sample carries 350,000 to 450,000 distinct CDR3 sequences, under 20% recorded once. Material: PBMCs, obtained before the yellow fever booster vaccination. These receptors came from a young man who received the YFV17D yellow fever vaccine. CDR3s include the opening cysteine and the closing phenylalanine or tryptophan. The order of the fields is J gene, clone size, V gene, D gene, CDR3 DNA, CDR3 protein. A D gene is named only where the DNA matches it firmly. Size tells how often a clone was seen (once, few, many) or the class of an expanded clone, and some rows leave it out.

j_gene: TRBJ2-7
abundance: few
v_gene: TRBV29-1
d_gene: -
CDR3nt: TGCAGCGTCCGGTATTTTCGGGGCCCCTACGAGCAGTACTTC
CDR3aa: CSVRYFRGPYEQYF

j_gene: TRBJ2-3
abundance: -
v_gene: TRBV19
d_gene: -
CDR3nt: TGTGCCAGTAGTATAGGACACCGCACAGATACGCAGTATTTT
CDR3aa: CASSIGHRTDTQYF

j_gene: TRBJ2-7
abundance: -
v_gene: TRBV20-1
d_gene: TRBD1
CDR3nt: TGCAGTGCTAGGAGGGACAGGGACCCCTACGAGCAGTACTTC
CDR3aa: CSARRDRDPYEQYF

j_gene: TRBJ2-6
abundance: -
v_gene: TRBV7-9
d_gene: -
CDR3nt: TGTGCCAGCAGCTTAAAAGGGGAGTTAGAAACTTTC
CDR3aa: CASSLKGELETF

j_gene: TRBJ2-5
abundance: -
v_gene: TRBV5-1
d_gene: TRBD2
CDR3nt: TGCGCCAGCAGCCCCCGGCCGGGGGGTTGGGAGACCCAGTACTTC
CDR3aa: CASSPRPGGWETQYF

j_gene: TRBJ1-5
abundance: -
v_gene: TRBV18
d_gene: -
CDR3nt: TGTGCCAGCTCACGGACGGAGGGCAATCAGCCCCAGCATTTT
CDR3aa: CASSRTEGNQPQHF

j_gene: TRBJ2-5
abundance: -
v_gene: TRBV5-6
d_gene: TRBD2
CDR3nt: TGTGCCAGCAGCTTAGGGACTAGCGCCCCAGGGACCCAGTACTTC
CDR3aa: CASSLGTSAPGTQYF

j_gene: TRBJ2-3
abundance: -
v_gene: TRBV10-3
d_gene: -
CDR3nt: TGTGCCATCAGTCCCTTTGGCGGGGAGGCAGATACGCAGTATTTT
CDR3aa: CAISPFGGEADTQYF

j_gene: TRBJ2-3
abundance: few
v_gene: TRBV15
d_gene: -
CDR3nt: TGTGCCACCAGCAGAGCCCTCCGGTCAGGGGTCCCAGATACGCAGTATTTT
CDR3aa: CATSRALRSGVPDTQYF

j_gene: TRBJ1-2
abundance: -
v_gene: TRBV4-1
d_gene: TRBD1
CDR3nt: TGCGCCAGCAGCCAGGGGACAGTGGCGGCCTATGGCTACACCTTC
CDR3aa: CASSQGTVAAYGYTF

j_gene: TRBJ2-2
abundance: -
v_gene: TRBV7-8
d_gene: -
CDR3nt: TGTGCCAGCAGCTTAGCGATGGCCCTGAACACCGGGGAGCTGTTTTTT
CDR3aa: CASSLAMALNTGELFF

j_gene: TRBJ2-4
abundance: -
v_gene: TRBV5-1
d_gene: TRBD1
CDR3nt: TGCGCCAGCAGCGTTGGACAGGGAGACATTCAGTACTTC
CDR3aa: CASSVGQGDIQYF

j_gene: TRBJ2-5
abundance: few
v_gene: TRBV5-1
d_gene: TRBD2
CDR3nt: TGCGCCAGCAGCTTCGCGGGGGTGCAAGAGACCCAGTACTTC
CDR3aa: CASSFAGVQETQYF

j_gene: TRBJ2-5
abundance: -
v_gene: TRBV5-5
d_gene: TRBD1
CDR3nt: TGTGCCAGCAGCGACACCGGGACAGGGGAAGAGACCCAGTACTTC
CDR3aa: CASSDTGTGEETQYF

j_gene: TRBJ1-6
abundance: few
v_gene: TRBV15
d_gene: TRBD1
CDR3nt: TGTGCCACCAGCATTTACCCCGGACAGGGAAATTCACCCCTCCACTTT
CDR3aa: CATSIYPGQGNSPLHF

j_gene: TRBJ1-1
abundance: -
v_gene: TRBV7-2
d_gene: TRBD1
CDR3nt: TGTGCCAGCAGCTTACGGGCGGGACAGGGCACCGAACGGGTCTTT
CDR3aa: CASSLRAGQGTERVF

j_gene: TRBJ1-1
abundance: many
v_gene: TRBV7-3
d_gene: -
CDR3nt: TGTGCCAGCAGCTTATACCCTGGGATCACTGAAGCTTTCTTT
CDR3aa: CASSLYPGITEAFF

j_gene: TRBJ2-3
abundance: -
v_gene: TRBV20-1
d_gene: TRBD2
CDR3nt: TGCAGTGCTAGTGTCTCGCTAGCGGGGGGTAGAGATACGCAGTATTTT
CDR3aa: CSASVSLAGGRDTQYF

j_gene: TRBJ1-2
abundance: -
v_gene: TRBV11-2
d_gene: -
CDR3nt: TGTGCCAGCAGCTTGGTAGGGCCCTATGGCTACACCTTC
CDR3aa: CASSLVGPYGYTF

j_gene: TRBJ1-6
abundance: -
v_gene: TRBV12-3/TRBV12-4
d_gene: TRBD1
CDR3nt: TGTGCCAGCACCAGGACAGGGGATGGTTCACCCCTCCACTTT
CDR3aa: CASTRTGDGSPLHF

j_gene: TRBJ2-7
abundance: few
v_gene: TRBV2
d_gene: TRBD1
CDR3nt: TGTGCCAGCACCGAGACAGGGGCATCCTACGAGCAGTACTTC
CDR3aa: CASTETGASYEQYF

j_gene: TRBJ1-5
abundance: -
v_gene: TRBV6-2/TRBV6-3
d_gene: -
CDR3nt: TGTGCCAGCAGTTACCGGGTTAGGGCCCAGCATTTT
CDR3aa: CASSYRVRAQHF

j_gene: TRBJ2-3
abundance: few
v_gene: TRBV28
d_gene: TRBD2
CDR3nt: TGTGCCAGCAGTATACTAGCGACGGGGGCAGATACGCAGTATTTT
CDR3aa: CASSILATGADTQYF

j_gene: TRBJ2-5
abundance: -
v_gene: TRBV4-1
d_gene: -
CDR3nt: TGCGCCAGCAGCCAAGATGCCGGAGTGGGGACCCAGTACTTC
CDR3aa: CASSQDAGVGTQYF

j_gene: TRBJ1-1
abundance: -
v_gene: TRBV4-3
d_gene: TRBD1
CDR3nt: TGCGCCAGCAGCCAAGACGGGACAGCCATGAACACTGAAGCTTTCTTT
CDR3aa: CASSQDGTAMNTEAFF

j_gene: TRBJ2-2
abundance: -
v_gene: TRBV7-3
d_gene: -
CDR3nt: TGTGCCAGCAGCTTAGTGGGGGGCGGCACCGGGGAGCTGTTTTTT
CDR3aa: CASSLVGGGTGELFF

j_gene: TRBJ1-4
abundance: -
v_gene: TRBV27
d_gene: TRBD1
CDR3nt: TGTGCCAGCAGTTTAGGACAGGTGGGAAAACTGTTTTTT
CDR3aa: CASSLGQVGKLFF

j_gene: TRBJ2-1
abundance: -
v_gene: TRBV5-4
d_gene: -
CDR3nt: TGTGCCAGCAGCCCGAGACAGCACCACTCCTACAATGAGCAGTTCTTC
CDR3aa: CASSPRQHHSYNEQFF

j_gene: TRBJ2-2
abundance: few
v_gene: TRBV5-1
d_gene: TRBD2
CDR3nt: TGCGCCAGCAGCTTGGCCCCAGCGGGGAATACCGGGGAGCTGTTTTTT
CDR3aa: CASSLAPAGNTGELFF

j_gene: TRBJ2-3
abundance: -
v_gene: TRBV4-3
d_gene: TRBD2
CDR3nt: TGCGCCAGCAGCCAAAGCCACTCAGCGGGGGAGGCAGATACGCAGTATTTT
CDR3aa: CASSQSHSAGEADTQYF

j_gene: TRBJ2-7
abundance: -
v_gene: TRBV30
d_gene: -
CDR3nt: TGTGCCTGGAGGGGAGGAGGACCCTCCTACGAGCAGTACTTC
CDR3aa: CAWRGGGPSYEQYF

j_gene: TRBJ1-1
abundance: -
v_gene: TRBV7-2
d_gene: -
CDR3nt: TGTGCCAGCAGCTTATTCGGGCAGTTGAACACTGAAGCTTTCTTT
CDR3aa: CASSLFGQLNTEAFF

j_gene: TRBJ1-1
abundance: -
v_gene: TRBV29-1
d_gene: -
CDR3nt: TGCAGCGTGGGGGTTTGGACTGAAGCTTTCTTT
CDR3aa: CSVGVWTEAFF

j_gene: TRBJ2-5
abundance: few
v_gene: TRBV5-1
d_gene: -
CDR3nt: TGCGCCAGCAGCTTTACGCCGGGGGTCCAAGAGACCCAGTACTTC
CDR3aa: CASSFTPGVQETQYF

j_gene: TRBJ2-5
abundance: few
v_gene: TRBV7-3
d_gene: TRBD1
CDR3nt: TGTGCCAGCAGCAGACAGGGTCCGGGAGAGACCCAGTACTTC
CDR3aa: CASSRQGPGETQYF

j_gene: TRBJ2-1
abundance: -
v_gene: TRBV6-5
d_gene: -
CDR3nt: TGTGCCAGCAGTTACTCCCCCAGGTACAATGAGCAGTTCTTC
CDR3aa: CASSYSPRYNEQFF

j_gene: TRBJ2-2
abundance: few
v_gene: TRBV7-2
d_gene: TRBD1
CDR3nt: TGTGCCAGCAGCCCGACAGGGCGGACGGCCGGGGAGCTGTTTTTT
CDR3aa: CASSPTGRTAGELFF

j_gene: TRBJ2-7
abundance: -
v_gene: TRBV6-2/TRBV6-3
d_gene: -
CDR3nt: TGTGCCAGCAGTTACACCTCTATCTACGAGCAGTACTTC
CDR3aa: CASSYTSIYEQYF

j_gene: TRBJ1-6
abundance: few
v_gene: TRBV3-1
d_gene: -
CDR3nt: TGTGCCAGCAGCCAATACTGGGGTGGTTCACCCCTCCACTTT
CDR3aa: CASSQYWGGSPLHF

j_gene: TRBJ1-5
abundance: few
v_gene: TRBV12-3/TRBV12-4
d_gene: TRBD1
CDR3nt: TGTGCCAGCAGTCCGGGACAGAACAATCAGCCCCAGCATTTT
CDR3aa: CASSPGQNNQPQHF

j_gene: TRBJ2-4
abundance: -
v_gene: TRBV15
d_gene: -
CDR3nt: TGTGCCAGCGCCGCGGACGGTGTAATTCAGTACTTC
CDR3aa: CASAADGVIQYF

j_gene: TRBJ2-7
abundance: few
v_gene: TRBV4-3
d_gene: -
CDR3nt: TGCGCCAGCAGCCAAGAGGCCTCGAGCTCCTACGAGCAGTACTTC
CDR3aa: CASSQEASSSYEQYF

j_gene: TRBJ2-5
abundance: -
v_gene: TRBV12-3/TRBV12-4
d_gene: -
CDR3nt: TGTGCCAGCAGCGGGGGGCTGCAAGAGACCCAGTACTTC
CDR3aa: CASSGGLQETQYF

j_gene: TRBJ2-1
abundance: many
v_gene: TRBV9
d_gene: TRBD2
CDR3nt: TGTGCCAGCAGCGTAGGCCCTTTGCGGGGGACCAATGAGCAGTTCTTC
CDR3aa: CASSVGPLRGTNEQFF

j_gene: TRBJ2-3
abundance: -
v_gene: TRBV12-3/TRBV12-4
d_gene: TRBD1
CDR3nt: TGTGCCAGCAGCCCACAGGGGGCAAGAACAGATACGCAGTATTTT
CDR3aa: CASSPQGARTDTQYF

j_gene: TRBJ2-7
abundance: many
v_gene: TRBV6-5
d_gene: TRBD2
CDR3nt: TGTGCCAGCAGGGGACTAGCGGGGCCTTCCTACGAGCAGTACTTC
CDR3aa: CASRGLAGPSYEQYF

j_gene: TRBJ1-2
abundance: -
v_gene: TRBV6-5
d_gene: -
CDR3nt: TGTGCCAGCAGTTACGGCCCTACTAACTATGGCTACACCTTC
CDR3aa: CASSYGPTNYGYTF

j_gene: TRBJ2-3
abundance: -
v_gene: TRBV5-4
d_gene: TRBD1
CDR3nt: TGTGCCACCTGGACAGGAGGCACAGATACGCAGTATTTT
CDR3aa: CATWTGGTDTQYF

j_gene: TRBJ2-1
abundance: -
v_gene: TRBV20-1
d_gene: TRBD2
CDR3nt: TGCAGTGCTAGGGGGCTAGCGGGGACGACCCGATACAATGAGCAGTTCTTC
CDR3aa: CSARGLAGTTRYNEQFF

j_gene: TRBJ2-2
abundance: few
v_gene: TRBV12-3/TRBV12-4
d_gene: TRBD2
CDR3nt: TGTGCCAGCAGCGGTGAAGCGGGGGACCTCCGGGAGCTGTTTTTT
CDR3aa: CASSGEAGDLRELFF

j_gene: TRBJ2-1
abundance: -
v_gene: TRBV7-9
d_gene: TRBD1
CDR3nt: TGTGCCAGCAGCCGGACAGGGGACTACAATGAGCAGTTCTTC
CDR3aa: CASSRTGDYNEQFF

j_gene: TRBJ2-4
abundance: few
v_gene: TRBV18
d_gene: -
CDR3nt: TGTGCCAGCTCGCAACGGACCGGGCCCAAAAACATTCAGTACTTC
CDR3aa: CASSQRTGPKNIQYF

j_gene: TRBJ2-7
abundance: few
v_gene: TRBV5-1
d_gene: -
CDR3nt: TGCGCCAGCAGCTTGGGTTCAGGTGCCTACGAGCAGTACTTC
CDR3aa: CASSLGSGAYEQYF

j_gene: TRBJ1-6
abundance: -
v_gene: TRBV7-9
d_gene: -
CDR3nt: TGTGCCAGCAGTAGCCGACAGGATTCACCCCTCCACTTT
CDR3aa: CASSSRQDSPLHF

j_gene: TRBJ2-4
abundance: many
v_gene: TRBV12-3/TRBV12-4
d_gene: -
CDR3nt: TGTGCCAGCAGTCTTCTGGGGTTAGCCAAAAACATTCAGTACTTC
CDR3aa: CASSLLGLAKNIQYF

j_gene: TRBJ1-1
abundance: -
v_gene: TRBV25-1
d_gene: -
CDR3nt: TGTGCCAGCACGAAGTACAGGGCGTCGGGGACTGAAGCTTTCTTT
CDR3aa: CASTKYRASGTEAFF

j_gene: TRBJ2-7
abundance: few
v_gene: TRBV7-9
d_gene: -
CDR3nt: TGTGCCAGCAGCTTAGCGGGGGGGCACGAGCAGTACTTC
CDR3aa: CASSLAGGHEQYF

j_gene: TRBJ1-3
abundance: -
v_gene: TRBV7-9
d_gene: -
CDR3nt: TGTGCCAGCAGCTTAGAATTGGGGAGCTCTGGAAACACCATATATTTT
CDR3aa: CASSLELGSSGNTIYF

j_gene: TRBJ2-3
abundance: -
v_gene: TRBV7-3
d_gene: -
CDR3nt: TGTGCCAGCACGGACGGGGCCCGCACAGATACGCAGTATTTT
CDR3aa: CASTDGARTDTQYF

j_gene: TRBJ2-7
abundance: -
v_gene: TRBV6-2/TRBV6-3
d_gene: -
CDR3nt: TGTGCCAGCGGCTGGACAGCCTCCTACGAGCAGTACTTC
CDR3aa: CASGWTASYEQYF